A selection of T cell receptor beta chains follows, all from one sample in a study of T cell responses to AZD1222 COVID-19 vaccine. TCRdb keeps only in-frame clones here, not all; method: immunoSEQ multiplex PCR. The sample holds around 150,000 clones, 92% seen once. The sequences come from peripheral blood, collected 28 days after the second AZD1222 dose. The receptor set was obtained from an adult who received the AZD1222 COVID-19 vaccine. Each CDR3 is given with its conserved first and last residue. A D gene is named only where the DNA matches it firmly. Where a row states a size, it is once, few, many or the class of an expanded clone; other rows omit it.

J	size	D	V	DNA	CDR3
TRBJ1-1	-	TRBD1	TRBV2	TGTGCCACCAGAGATTCAGGGGGCGCAGGGGAAGCTTTCTTT	CATRDSGGAGEAFF
TRBJ2-7	-	TRBD1	TRBV10-3	TGTGCCATCAACCTAGGACAGGGCTACGAGCAGTACTTC	CAINLGQGYEQYF
TRBJ1-5	-	TRBD1	TRBV6-5	TGTGCCAGCACCGAAGGGGGCGCCGGCAATCAGCCCCAGCATTTT	CASTEGGAGNQPQHF
TRBJ2-1	-	-	TRBV27	TGTGCCAGCAATTCTCGGGGCAGGGACAATGAGCAGTTCTTC	CASNSRGRDNEQFF
TRBJ1-3	-	-	TRBV2	TGTGCCAGCAGTGAATATATAGCCTCTGGAAACACCATATATTTT	CASSEYIASGNTIYF
TRBJ1-5	few	-	TRBV28	TGTGCCAGCGCCAGGCGGCAGCCCCAGCATTTT	CASARRQPQHF
TRBJ1-4	-	TRBD1	TRBV29-1	TGCAGCGCGGGGACAGCGGGAGGCGCAACTAATGAAAAACTGTTTTTT	CSAGTAGGATNEKLFF
TRBJ1-6	-	TRBD1	TRBV18	TGTGCCAGCTCACCACCAGGACAGGGGCCTTATAATTCACCCCTCCACTTT	CASSPPGQGPYNSPLHF
TRBJ2-5	-	TRBD1	TRBV12-5	TGTGCTAGTGGTTTGGCAGCAGGGGGCACCCAGTACTTC	CASGLAAGGTQYF
TRBJ2-1	-	TRBD2	TRBV7-8	TGTGCCAGCAGCTTAGAACTAGCGGGAGGGGACAATGAGCAGTTCTTC	CASSLELAGGDNEQFF
TRBJ1-1	-	TRBD1	TRBV7-2	TGTGCCAGCAGCTTTTGGGAGGGGGCGATGGCTGAAGCTTTCTTT	CASSFWEGAMAEAFF
TRBJ1-5	-	-	TRBV7-2	TGTGCCAGCAGCTTATCAGGGGGCAATCAGCCCCAGCATTTT	CASSLSGGNQPQHF
TRBJ2-6	-	TRBD1	TRBV18	TGTGCCAGCTCACCGACAGGGAGCTCTGGGGCCAACGTCCTGACTTTC	CASSPTGSSGANVLTF
TRBJ2-1	-	TRBD1	TRBV9	TGTGCCAGCAGCGCCCGGGACAGCAACAATGAGCAGTTCTTC	CASSARDSNNEQFF
TRBJ2-7	-	-	TRBV6-2/TRBV6-3	TGTGCCAGCAGTTACTCGATTACCCCCCGGCTAGCCACTTACGAGCAGTACTTC	CASSYSITPRLATYEQYF
TRBJ1-5	-	TRBD1	TRBV24-1	TGTGCCACCAGTGAAGGGCAGGGGGAGAAAGGCAATCAGCCCCAGCATTTT	CATSEGQGEKGNQPQHF
TRBJ1-1	-	TRBD1	TRBV9	TGTGCCAGCAGCGTAGGTTTAGGGACAGACACTGAAGCTTTCTTT	CASSVGLGTDTEAFF
TRBJ2-2	-	TRBD1	TRBV9	TGTGCCAGCAGCGTAGGGACAGGGGCTTTTAGCGGGGAGCTGTTTTTT	CASSVGTGAFSGELFF
TRBJ1-4	-	TRBD1	TRBV6-5	TGTGCCAGCAGTTCAACATCCGGGACAGGCAATGAAAAACTGTTTTTT	CASSSTSGTGNEKLFF
TRBJ1-5	-	-	TRBV27	TGTGCCAGCAGGTCCACAAAGGGTTGGGAGCCCCAGCATTTT	CASRSTKGWEPQHF
TRBJ2-1	-	-	TRBV6-6	TGTGCCAGCAACGACCCCTCAAATGAGCAGTTCTTC	CASNDPSNEQFF
TRBJ2-4	-	-	TRBV5-6	TGTGCCAGCAGCTTGACAGCGGAGTTAGCCAAAAACATTCAGTACTTC	CASSLTAELAKNIQYF
TRBJ1-6	-	TRBD1	TRBV7-2	TGTGCCAGCATGGGGTTTCAGGGGGCTCTGGGCTCCTATAATTCACCCCTCCACTTT	CASMGFQGALGSYNSPLHF
TRBJ2-7	-	-	TRBV5-5	TGTGCCAGCAGCTTGATAGTAACGGGAGTAGGGGAGCAGTACTTC	CASSLIVTGVGEQYF